The 8 T cell receptor beta chains below come from one sample, sequenced in a study of tumor and adjacent non-tumor tissue in lung cancer. Three rounds of nested PCR, following a modified ARM-PCR protocol, produced the TCRbeta library. TCRdb called the multiplex PCR reads again in MiXCR, with one record for every CDR3 protein. The table lists 75,000 to 95,000 distinct CDR3 sequences, less than 75% of them singletons. RNA was extracted from bulk tissue without any cell sorting. The specimen sequenced was lung tumor tissue. These receptors originate from a man aged 55-75 years with non-small cell lung cancer.

Note on this clonotype: A much larger clonotype is one base distant, so this may be a read error. The V call is TRBV6-6, the J call TRBJ2-1, with D possibly matching TRBD2 (6 bases). This CDR3 has 16 residues. The V gene's germline CDR1 is MNHNY and CDR2 SVGAGI (reference sequence). Trimming stripped 6 bases from V and 0 bases from J, with 15 bases between. CDR3 in amino acids: CASRTTNGGSYNEQFF. CDR3 coding DNA: TGTGCCAGCAGGACAACTAACGGGGGCTCCTACAATGAGCAGTTCTTC.

Concerning this clonotype itself: The final CDR3 position lacks the conserved phenylalanine or tryptophan, pointing to a likely read error. The chain links TRBV6-1 to TRBJ2-1; weak D call: TRBD1 (6 bases). In germline, CDR1 is MNHNS, CDR2 SASEGT. This CDR3 spans 14 amino acids. CDR3 amino acids: CASGEGSGEEEQFS. The CDR3 DNA is TGTGCCAGCGGTGAAGGGTCAGGGGAAGAGGAGCAGTTCTCC.

Remarks on this clonotype: The junction differs from germline at one of its ends, possibly a read error. The rearrangement uses TRBV5-5 and TRBJ1-5, with D maybe TRBD1 (5 bases). The CDR3 runs to 16 residues. Germline lookup yields CDR1 SGHKS and CDR2 YYEKEE (reference sequence). CDR3 loop: CAGSLDDSFRGQPQHF. CDR3 coding DNA: TGTGCCGGCAGCTTAGATGACAGTTTTCGGGGTCAGCCCCAGCATTTT.

Regarding this clonotype: One end of the junction does not line up with germline, which may come from a read error. This chain joins TRBV5-6 and TRBJ2-5; the D is unclear. The CDR3 runs to 15 residues. Germline CDR1 reads SGHDT; CDR2 reads YYEEEE. This CDR3 is CASNLSGSSQETQYF. DNA of the CDR3: TGTGCCAGCAACTTGTCGGGCTCGTCGCAAGAGACCCAGTACTTT. Together with reference TRBV5-6 and TRBJ2-5, the CDR3 gives the full variable domain: DAGVTQSPTHLIKTRGQQVTLRCSPKSGHDTVSWYQQALGQGPQFIFQYYEEEERQRGNFPDRFSGHQFPNYSSELNVNALLLGDSALYLCASNLSGSSQETQYFGPGTRLLVL.

This clonotype was counted once. At one end the junction does not follow the germline gene, possibly because of a read error. The chain links TRBV4-3 to TRBJ2-2, with D perhaps matching TRBD2 (6 bases). Germline values: CDR1 LGHNA, CDR2 YSLEER. The CDR3 covers 16 residues. The DNA of the CDR3 is TGCGCCAGCAGCCATGCGGGGCAGGCAGTCCCCGGGGAGCTGTTTTTC. Translated, it gives CASSHAGQAVPGELFF.

This chain links TRBV10-2 with TRBJ2-7; 7 nucleotides match TRBD1. Per germline, CDR1 WSHSY and CDR2 SAAADI. With 6 bases clipped from V and 1 base from J, the junction kept 6 bases outside the gene matches. The CDR3 is 14 residues long. The chain's CDR3 is CASRATGASYEQYF. The CDR3 region has the DNA TGCGCCAGCAGGGCAACAGGGGCATCCTACGAGCAGTACTTC.

This clonotype was seen repeatedly, ten times or more. The chain is built from TRBV12-3 or TRBV12-4 and TRBJ2-2; weak D call: TRBD1 (6 bases). This CDR3 contains 16 residues. V was clipped by 2 bases and J by 6 bases, with 16 bases between them. The CDR3 DNA sequence: TGTGCCAGCAGTTTATCCCGGGACACTCACCCCGGGGAGCTGTTTTTT. Translated, it gives CASSLSRDTHPGELFF.

Notes on this clonotype: A junction end diverges from the germline sequence, so it may reflect a read error. The chain combines TRBV6-1 with TRBJ2-7; D unclear. The CDR3 covers 13 residues. Germline loops: CDR1 MNHNS, CDR2 SASEGT. The CDR3 reads CVSTGTHPYEQYF. In DNA, the CDR3 is TGTGTCAGCACCGGAACCCACCCTTACGAGCAGTACTTC.